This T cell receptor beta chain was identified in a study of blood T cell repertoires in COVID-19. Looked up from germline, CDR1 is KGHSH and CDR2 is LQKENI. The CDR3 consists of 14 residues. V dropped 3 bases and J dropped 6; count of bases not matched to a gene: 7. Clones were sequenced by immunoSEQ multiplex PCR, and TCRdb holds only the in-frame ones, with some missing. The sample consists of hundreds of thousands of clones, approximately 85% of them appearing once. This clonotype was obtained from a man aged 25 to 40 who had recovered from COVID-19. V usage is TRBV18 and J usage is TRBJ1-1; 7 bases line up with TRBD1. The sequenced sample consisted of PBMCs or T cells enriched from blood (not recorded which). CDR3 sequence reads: CASSPVDRVAEAFF. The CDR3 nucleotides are TGTGCCAGCTCACCGGTAGACAGGGTGGCTGAAGCTTTCTTT.